The rows below give T cell receptor beta chains drawn from one sample of a study of T cells in Graves' hyperthyroidism and ophthalmopathy. TCRdb analysed the multiplex PCR reads with MiXCR anew, one entry per CDR3 protein. This table holds approximately 590,000 distinct CDR3 sequences, more than 15% found once. The sequencing sample was made of blood. These receptors all come from a woman under 40 with Graves' hyperthyroidism. Both conserved end residues are part of each CDR3. Each record gives: D gene, V gene, clone size, J gene, CDR3 DNA, CDR3 protein. A D gene is named only where the DNA matches it firmly. Rows may omit the clone size; those that give it use once, few, many or a size class.

d_gene: -
v_gene: TRBV30
abundance: many
j_gene: TRBJ1-1
CDR3nt: TGTGCCTGGAGTCAAGGGAGGGAGTTTGAAGCTTTCTTT
CDR3aa: CAWSQGREFEAFF

d_gene: TRBD2
v_gene: TRBV6-2/TRBV6-3
abundance: many
j_gene: TRBJ2-2
CDR3nt: TGTGCCAGCAGTTGGGGGACTAGCGGCGTCGGGGAGCTGTTTTTT
CDR3aa: CASSWGTSGVGELFF

d_gene: -
v_gene: TRBV28
abundance: many
j_gene: TRBJ1-1
CDR3nt: TGTGCCAGCAGCCAAGTCGGAGGGGGTATCATCACTGAAGCTTTCTTT
CDR3aa: CASSQVGGGIITEAFF

d_gene: -
v_gene: TRBV28
abundance: many
j_gene: TRBJ2-1
CDR3nt: TGTGCCAGCAGTTTAGGCGGAGGGAGATACAATGAGCAGTTCTTC
CDR3aa: CASSLGGGRYNEQFF

d_gene: TRBD2
v_gene: TRBV5-1
abundance: many
j_gene: TRBJ2-3
CDR3nt: TGCGCCAGCAGCTACACTAGCGGGAGGGCCGACACAGATACGCAGTATTTT
CDR3aa: CASSYTSGRADTDTQYF

d_gene: -
v_gene: TRBV20-1
abundance: many
j_gene: TRBJ2-7
CDR3nt: TGCAGTGCCCCTACTAGTATTGGCTCCTACGAGCAGTACTTC
CDR3aa: CSAPTSIGSYEQYF

d_gene: TRBD1
v_gene: TRBV18
abundance: many
j_gene: TRBJ1-5
CDR3nt: TGTGCCAGCTCACCAGGGACAGGGGGCGGTCAGCCCCAGCATTTT
CDR3aa: CASSPGTGGGQPQHF

d_gene: -
v_gene: TRBV29-1
abundance: -
j_gene: TRBJ2-1
CDR3nt: TGCAGCGTTGAAGATGGTAGCGAGAGAGGACACAATGAGCAGTTCTTC
CDR3aa: CSVEDGSERGHNEQFF

d_gene: -
v_gene: TRBV18
abundance: many
j_gene: TRBJ1-5
CDR3nt: TGTGCCAGCTCAAACAGGGCCAATCAGCCCCAGCATTTT
CDR3aa: CASSNRANQPQHF

d_gene: -
v_gene: TRBV5-4
abundance: -
j_gene: TRBJ2-1
CDR3nt: TGTGCCAGCAGCTGGGGACTGAGGGGTGGGGGGAATGAGCAGTTCTTC
CDR3aa: CASSWGLRGGGNEQFF

d_gene: -
v_gene: TRBV12-3/TRBV12-4
abundance: many
j_gene: TRBJ2-1
CDR3nt: TGTGCCAGCAGTTTCCCCGGATACAATGAGCAGTTCTTC
CDR3aa: CASSFPGYNEQFF

d_gene: TRBD1
v_gene: TRBV28
abundance: once
j_gene: TRBJ2-7
CDR3nt: TGTGCCAGCAGTATGGGTTACAGGGACAGCCGCTCCTACGAGCAGTACTTC
CDR3aa: CASSMGYRDSRSYEQYF